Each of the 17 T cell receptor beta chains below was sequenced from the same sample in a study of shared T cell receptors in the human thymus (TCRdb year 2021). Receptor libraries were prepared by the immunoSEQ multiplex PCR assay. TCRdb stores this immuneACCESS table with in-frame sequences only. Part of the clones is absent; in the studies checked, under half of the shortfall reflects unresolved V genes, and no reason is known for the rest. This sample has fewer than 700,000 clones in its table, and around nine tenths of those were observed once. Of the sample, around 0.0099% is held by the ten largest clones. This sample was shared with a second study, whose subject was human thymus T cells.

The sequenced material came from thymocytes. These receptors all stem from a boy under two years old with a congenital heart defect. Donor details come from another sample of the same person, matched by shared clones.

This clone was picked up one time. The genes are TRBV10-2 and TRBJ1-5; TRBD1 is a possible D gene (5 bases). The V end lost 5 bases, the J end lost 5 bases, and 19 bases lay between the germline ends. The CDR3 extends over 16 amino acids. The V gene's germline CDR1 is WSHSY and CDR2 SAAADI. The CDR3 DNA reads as TGCGCCAGCAGTCCTCTGGGAACGCGGGGCCATCAGCCCCAGCATTTT. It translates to CASSPLGTRGHQPQHF.

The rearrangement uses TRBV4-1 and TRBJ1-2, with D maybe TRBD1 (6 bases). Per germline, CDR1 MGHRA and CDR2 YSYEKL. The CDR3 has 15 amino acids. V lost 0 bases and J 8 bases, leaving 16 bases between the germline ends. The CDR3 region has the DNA TGCGCCAGCAGCCAAGATCAGGGGTTAGGTTACGGCTACACCTTC. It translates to CASSQDQGLGYGYTF.

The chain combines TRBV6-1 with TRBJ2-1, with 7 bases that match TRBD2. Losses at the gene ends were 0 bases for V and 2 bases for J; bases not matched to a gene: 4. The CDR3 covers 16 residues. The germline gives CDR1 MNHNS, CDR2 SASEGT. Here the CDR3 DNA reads TGTGCCAGCAGTGAAGCCCCGGGAGGTGCCTACAATGAGCAGTTCTTC. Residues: CASSEAPGGAYNEQFF.

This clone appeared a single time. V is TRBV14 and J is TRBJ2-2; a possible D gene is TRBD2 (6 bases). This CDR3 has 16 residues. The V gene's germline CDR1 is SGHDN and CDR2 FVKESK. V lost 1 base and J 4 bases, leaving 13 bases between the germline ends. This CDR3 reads CASSQAERECTGELFF. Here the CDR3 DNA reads TGTGCCAGCAGCCAAGCTGAACGGGAGTGCACCGGGGAGCTGTTTTTT.

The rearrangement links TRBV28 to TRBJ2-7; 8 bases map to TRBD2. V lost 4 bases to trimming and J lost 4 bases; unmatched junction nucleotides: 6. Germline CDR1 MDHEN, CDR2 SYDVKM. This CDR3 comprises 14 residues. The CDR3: CASSYRLANYEQYF. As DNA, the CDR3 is TGTGCCAGCAGTTACAGACTAGCGAATTACGAGCAGTACTTC.

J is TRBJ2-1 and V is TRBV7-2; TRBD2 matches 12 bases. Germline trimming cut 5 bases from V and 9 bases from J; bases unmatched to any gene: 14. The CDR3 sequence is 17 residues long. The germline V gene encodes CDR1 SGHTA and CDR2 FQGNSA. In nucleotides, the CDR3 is TGTGCCAGCAGCCCTTCCCCTAGCGGGAGGGAAGGTACTGAGCAGTTCTTC. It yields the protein CASSPSPSGREGTEQFF.

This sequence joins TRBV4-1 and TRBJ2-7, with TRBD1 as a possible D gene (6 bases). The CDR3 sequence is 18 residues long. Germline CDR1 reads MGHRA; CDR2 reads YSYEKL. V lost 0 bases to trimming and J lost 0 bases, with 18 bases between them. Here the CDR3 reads CASSQESFQGPLSYEQYF. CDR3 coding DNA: TGCGCCAGCAGCCAAGAAAGTTTCCAGGGGCCCCTCTCCTACGAGCAGTACTTC.

This CDR3 is CASKRTSGNYEQYF. The CDR3 DNA follows: TGTGCCAGCAAGAGGACTAGCGGGAATTACGAGCAGTACTTC. The chain links TRBV6-5 to TRBJ2-7; TRBD2 matches 12 bases. With V trimmed by 7 bases and J by 4 bases, 5 bases remained unmatched. Looked up from germline, CDR1 is MNHEY and CDR2 is SVGAGI. This CDR3 spans 14 amino acids.

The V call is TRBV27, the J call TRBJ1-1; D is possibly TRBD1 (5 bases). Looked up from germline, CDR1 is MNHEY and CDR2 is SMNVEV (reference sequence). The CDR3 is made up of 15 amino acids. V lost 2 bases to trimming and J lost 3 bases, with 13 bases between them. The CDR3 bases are TGTGCCAGCAGTTTAGAGCAGGGCGCTTACACTGAAGCTTTCTTT. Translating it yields CASSLEQGAYTEAFF.

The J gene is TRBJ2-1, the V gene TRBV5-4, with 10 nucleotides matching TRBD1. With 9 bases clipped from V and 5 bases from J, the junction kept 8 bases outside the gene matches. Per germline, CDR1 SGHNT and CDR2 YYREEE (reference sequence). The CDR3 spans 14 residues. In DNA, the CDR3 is TGTGCCACTCCGGGACAGGGGATCGACAATGAGCAGTTCTTC. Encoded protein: CATPGQGIDNEQFF.

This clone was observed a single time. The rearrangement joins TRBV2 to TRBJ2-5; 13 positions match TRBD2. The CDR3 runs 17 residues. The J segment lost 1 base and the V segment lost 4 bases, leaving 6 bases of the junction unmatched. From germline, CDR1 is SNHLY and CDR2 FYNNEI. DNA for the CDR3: TGTGCCAGCAGTGTGTTGACTAGCGGGAGGACCCAAGAGACCCAGTACTTC. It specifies CASSVLTSGRTQETQYF.

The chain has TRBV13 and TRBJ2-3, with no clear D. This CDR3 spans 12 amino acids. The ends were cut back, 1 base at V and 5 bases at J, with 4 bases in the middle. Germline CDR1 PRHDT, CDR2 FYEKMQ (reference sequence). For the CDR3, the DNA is TGTGCCAGCAGCTTAGCCCAAGATACGCAGTATTTT. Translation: CASSLAQDTQYF.

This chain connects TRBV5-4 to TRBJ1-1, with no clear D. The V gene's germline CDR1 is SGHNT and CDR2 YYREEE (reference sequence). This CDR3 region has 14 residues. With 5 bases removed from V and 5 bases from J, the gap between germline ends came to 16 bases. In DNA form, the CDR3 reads TGTGCCAGCAGGGCCGCGGGCGCGGGTACTGAAGCTTTCTTT. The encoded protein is CASRAAGAGTEAFF. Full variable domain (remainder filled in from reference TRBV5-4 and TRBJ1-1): ETGVTQSPTHLIKTRGQQVTLRCSSQSGHNTVSWYQQALGQGPQFIFQYYREEENGRGNFPPRFSGLQFPNYSSELNVNALELDDSALYLCASRAAGAGTEAFFGQGTRLTVV.

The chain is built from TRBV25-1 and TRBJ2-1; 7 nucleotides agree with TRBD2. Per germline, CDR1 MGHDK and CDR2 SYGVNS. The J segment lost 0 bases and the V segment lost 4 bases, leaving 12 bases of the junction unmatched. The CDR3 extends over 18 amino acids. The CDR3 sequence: CASSGAAGGTHSYNEQFF. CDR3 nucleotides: TGTGCCAGCAGTGGGGCCGCCGGGGGGACTCACTCCTACAATGAGCAGTTCTTC.

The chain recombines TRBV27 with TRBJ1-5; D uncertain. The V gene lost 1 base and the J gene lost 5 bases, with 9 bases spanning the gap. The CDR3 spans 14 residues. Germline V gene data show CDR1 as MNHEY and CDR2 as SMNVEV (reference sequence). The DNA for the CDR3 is TGTGCCAGCAGTTTATTGGGGAGGGATCAGCCCCAGCATTTT. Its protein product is CASSLLGRDQPQHF.

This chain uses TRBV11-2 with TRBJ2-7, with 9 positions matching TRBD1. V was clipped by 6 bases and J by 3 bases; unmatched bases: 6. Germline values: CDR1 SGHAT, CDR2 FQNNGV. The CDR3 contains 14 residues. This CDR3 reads CASRGRGQGYEQYF. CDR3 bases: TGTGCCAGCAGGGGCCGGGGACAGGGCTACGAGCAGTACTTC.

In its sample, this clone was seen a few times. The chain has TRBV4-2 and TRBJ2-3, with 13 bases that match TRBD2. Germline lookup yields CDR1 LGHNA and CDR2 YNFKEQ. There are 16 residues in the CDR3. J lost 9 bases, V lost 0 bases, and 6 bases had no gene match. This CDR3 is CASSQDTSGRAGTQYF. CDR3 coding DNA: TGTGCCAGCAGCCAAGATACTAGCGGGAGGGCCGGGACGCAGTATTTT.